This entry features one TCR beta chain sequence. The V gene's germline CDR1 is WSHSY and CDR2 SAAADI. Trimming pared 6 bases from V and 1 base from J, leaving 9 bases between. This CDR3 spans 13 amino acids. The data are from a study of blood T cell repertoires in COVID-19. Study-level information: The United States, Italy and Spain supplied acute and convalescent COVID-19 samples. From T cells, B-cell-depleted T cells, or PBMCs came the material, which was cDNA or gDNA.

This table comes from immunoSEQ multiplex PCR, and its TCRdb copy is limited to in-frame clones, with some not included. Of about 89,000 clones in the sample, 88% were seen once. This TCR came from a man aged 60 to 75 with acute or convalescent COVID-19. Input material: peripheral blood. The rearrangement links TRBV10-2 to TRBJ1-1; D is unclear. In DNA, the CDR3 is TGCGCCAGCAGCGAGACACGGAACACTGAAGCTTTCTTT. It specifies CASSETRNTEAFF.